A selection of T cell receptor beta chains follows, all from one sample in a study of cytomegalovirus exposure and HLA in healthy donors. Clones were sequenced by immunoSEQ multiplex PCR, and TCRdb holds only the in-frame ones, with some missing. This repertoire shows about 150,000 clones, 78% found once; its top ten account for approximately 3.1%. The source material was PBMCs. Receptors originate from a woman aged 40 to 50 in good health and CMV-seronegative. Both conserved end residues are part of each CDR3. A D gene is named only where the DNA matches it firmly. Size tells how often a clone was seen (once, few, many) or the class of an expanded clone, and some rows leave it out.

j_gene	v_gene	abundance	d_gene	CDR3nt	CDR3aa
TRBJ2-7	TRBV11-2	-	-	TGTGCCAGCAGCCAAACAGGGACCTACGAGCAGTACTTC	CASSQTGTYEQYF
TRBJ2-2	TRBV2	-	TRBD1	TGTGCCAGCAGTGCCGGACAGGGGGCCTCCGGGGAGCTGCTTTTT	CASSAGQGASGELLF
TRBJ1-2	TRBV19	-	TRBD1	TGTGCCAGTAGTAGAGAAGGAGCAGGGGGCTATGGCTACACCTTC	CASSREGAGGYGYTF
TRBJ1-5	TRBV19	-	TRBD1	TGTGCCAGTAGGCCCTCAGGGGGGCAGCCCCAGCATTTT	CASRPSGGQPQHF
TRBJ1-1	TRBV5-1	-	-	TGCGCCAGCAGCACCGAAGTAGGGGGCACTGAAGCTTTCTTT	CASSTEVGGTEAFF
TRBJ1-1	TRBV10-3	-	TRBD1	TGTGCCATCAGTCCGGACAGGGACGACACTGAAGCTTTCTTT	CAISPDRDDTEAFF
TRBJ1-1	TRBV7-6	-	-	TGTGCCAGCAGCCAAGGAGGGAGCACTGAAGCTTTCTTT	CASSQGGSTEAFF
TRBJ2-7	TRBV5-1	-	-	TGCGCCAGCAGCTTCGGGGATTCCTACGAGCAGTACTTC	CASSFGDSYEQYF
TRBJ2-5	TRBV19	-	TRBD2	TGTGCCAGTAGTAGCCGACTAGCGGGGTTAGAGACCCAGTACTTC	CASSSRLAGLETQYF
TRBJ2-3	TRBV5-1	-	TRBD2	TGCGCCAGCAGCTTGAGCGGCGGGGGGCGGGGGGATACGCAGTATTTT	CASSLSGGGRGDTQYF
TRBJ2-7	TRBV5-5	-	-	TGTGCCAGCAGCTTGGGAGACAGCTCCTACGAGCAGTACTTC	CASSLGDSSYEQYF
TRBJ2-3	TRBV4-1	-	-	TGCGCCAGCAGCCCATTCACTAGTGGCGCAGATACGCAGTATTTT	CASSPFTSGADTQYF
TRBJ2-2	TRBV7-8	-	-	TGTGCCAGCAGCTTCTACGTGACAGCGAACACCGGGGAGCTGTTTTTT	CASSFYVTANTGELFF
TRBJ2-1	TRBV29-1	-	TRBD2	TGCAGCGTTGCGCGGACTAGCGGGGGGGCAAGTGAGCAGTTCTTC	CSVARTSGGASEQFF
TRBJ1-4	TRBV5-6	few	-	TGTGCCAGCAGCGCCCGGTGGGGCCGACTTGAAAAACTGTTTTTT	CASSARWGRLEKLFF
TRBJ2-1	TRBV5-4	-	-	TGTGCCAGCAGCTTGAAAGGCGGGGGCCCCTACAATGAGCAGTTCTTC	CASSLKGGGPYNEQFF
TRBJ1-6	TRBV7-9	-	-	TGTTCCAGCAGCTTAGGGTTAGGGGGTAATTCACCCCTCCACTTT	CSSSLGLGGNSPLHF
TRBJ2-5	TRBV5-1	-	TRBD2	TGCGCCAGCAGCCCTTACTCTAGCGGGGTCATGGAGACCCAGTACTTC	CASSPYSSGVMETQYF
TRBJ1-1	TRBV9	-	-	TGTGCCAGCAGCACCATTCTACAGGGAAATACTGAAGCTTTCTTT	CASSTILQGNTEAFF
TRBJ2-3	TRBV7-3	-	-	TGTGCCAGCAGCTTACTCTCGGCTAGCGAAACTAGCACAGATACGCAGTATTTT	CASSLLSASETSTDTQYF
TRBJ2-5	TRBV4-1	few	TRBD2	TGCGCCAGCAGCCGGGAGGGGCTGGAGACCCAGTACTTC	CASSREGLETQYF
TRBJ1-2	TRBV4-2	-	-	TGTGCCAGCAGCCAAGATTTCGGCAGGGCTCATCTCTATGGCTACACCTTC	CASSQDFGRAHLYGYTF